This TCR beta chain was retrieved from a study of CD8 T cells in Susac syndrome (dated by TCRdb to the late 2010s). General notes on the study: Of the Susac syndrome patients who were sequenced, eight or nine were in clinical remission while six had clinically active disease. At the time of blood withdrawal, Susac syndrome patients were either therapy-naive, taking corticosteroids (with some also receiving IVIg), or on IVIg alone. Whether CD8+ T cell activation and differentiation in Susac syndrome was antigen driven was tested using repertoire sequencing. The clonality of the CD8+ T cell repertoire was compared across some eleven healthy donors, about 14 Susac syndrome patients and around 16 multiple sclerosis patients. Results and caveats for the whole study, not just this receptor: Some 15 Susac-specific public clones were identified in the total CD8+ repertoire, and four or five Susac-specific public clones were identified in the CD8+ TEMRA repertoire. Clonal expansion was seen in Susac syndrome CD8+ repertoires, peaking in CD8+ TEMRA cells and being greater in clinically active patients than in remitting ones. The number of individuals in the TCR sequencing and HLA analysis was acknowledged as relatively small.

High-throughput TCR beta sequencing profiled peripheral blood CD8+ and CD4+ T cells from healthy donors, Susac syndrome patients and multiple sclerosis patients. Recently defined diagnostic criteria for definite or probable disease were met by the Susac syndrome patients. Bulk CD8+ and CD4+ T cells were purified magnetically by negative isolation, whereas CD8+ TEMRA cells were enriched by FACS. Blood was collected in EDTA tubes and processed within 24 hours, with PBMCs isolated through density gradient centrifugation. PBMCs intended for TCR sequencing were frozen in liquid nitrogen and were later thawed in a 37 degrees C water bath. Purity of sorted or isolated CD4+, CD8+ and CD8+ TEMRA cells was at least 90%. Of note for this clonotype: The antigen it recognizes is unknown. Within one base of it there is no much larger clone, and no base qualities were kept.

RNA was extracted using the RNeasy kit, and roughly 0.5 to 1 microgram was reverse transcribed with random hexamers. TCR beta CDR3 regions were amplified with the immunoSEQ multiplex PCR assay covering 54 Vbeta and 13 Jbeta segments. PCR amplification bias was corrected by using a synthetic template baseline for primer optimization and computational correction. Regarding the original processing steps: Reads were annotated to V, D and J genes according to IMGT and were analyzed with immunoSEQ Analyzer, with only productive sequences retained. Clonality was calculated as one minus the Shannon entropy normalized by log2 of the number of productive unique sequences. Public and private clones were assessed among the 100 most prevalent clones of each patient and control. Clones were defined as Susac-specific if absent from the healthy and MS cohorts, from more than 900 published viral clones and from other ImmuneACCESS disease sequences. In-frame beta chains were kept once TCRdb had trimmed the public reads at Q25 with fastp and called clones with MiXCR. Each CDR3 protein appears once, grouped with its most common genes and DNA. These V and J calls derive from TCRdb rather than the authors' analysis. Here the sample has tens of thousands of distinct CDR3 sequences; 95% to 97% occur a single time. Of the sample, about 0.68% falls within the top ten clones.

The germline V gene gives CDR1 as ENHRY and CDR2 as SYGVKD. The trim is 0 bases for V and 6 bases for J, with a gap of 23 bases between the germline ends. Counted from cysteine to phenylalanine, this CDR3 has 18 amino acids. The entry retains the CDR3 DNA only, 54 bases that are in frame from base 1. This clonotype was obtained from a human donor with Susac syndrome. The material sequenced was CD8+ T cells from PBMCs. The chain uses TRBV10-3 and TRBJ1-2; the D segment could be TRBD1, given 6 matching bases. The sequence in DNA is TGTGCCATCAGTGAGTCCGACAGGTTGACGGATAACCCGGATGGCTACACCTTC. It codes for CAISESDRLTDNPDGYTF.